The 30 T cell receptor beta chains below all came from one sample that was sequenced in a study of OX40 agonist ivuxolimab in advanced cancers. Sequencing used immunoSEQ multiplex PCR; TCRdb keeps in-frame clones, though not all of them. The sample records 60,000 to 80,000 clones, 65% to 90% being singletons. Sequencing was performed on CD4+ or CD8+ T cells sorted from blood, taken in a trial of the OX40 agonist ivuxolimab. The origin of the receptors is an adult with an advanced solid tumor such as melanoma, head and neck, liver or kidney cancer.

This clone was seen a handful of times. V and J are TRBV27 and TRBJ1-2; D unresolved. Per germline, CDR1 MNHEY and CDR2 SMNVEV (reference sequence). The V and J ends lost 3 bases and 8 bases respectively, with 13 bases between them. The CDR3 totals 13 residues. In nucleotides, the CDR3 is TGTGCCAGCAGTTTCGCAAGGAGTCGCGGCTACACCTTC. This sequence encodes CASSFARSRGYTF.

This chain connects TRBV28 to TRBJ2-3; no firm D call. V was shortened by 3 bases and J by 2 bases, with 6 bases between the two germline ends. The CDR3 is 13 residues long. Germline assignment: CDR1 MDHEN and CDR2 SYDVKM. DNA of the CDR3: TGTGCCAGCAGTTTTTTTTCCACAGATACGCAGTATTTT. Translation: CASSFFSTDTQYF. The entire variable domain, with the rest obtained from reference TRBV28 and TRBJ2-3, is as follows: DVKVTQSSRYLVKRTGEKVFLECVQDMDHENMFWYRQDPGLGLRLIYFSYDVKMKEKGDIPEGYSVSREKKERFSLILESASTNQTSMYLCASSFFSTDTQYFGPGTRLTVL.

The V and J genes are TRBV5-4 and TRBJ1-4, with D perhaps matching TRBD1 (5 bases). The CDR3 is 15 residues long. Germline CDR1 SGHNT, CDR2 YYREEE (reference sequence). Trimming stripped 0 bases from V and 5 bases from J, with 11 bases between. CDR3 in amino acids: CASSLAAGKNEKLFF. In DNA, the CDR3 is TGTGCCAGCAGCTTGGCCGCAGGGAAGAATGAAAAACTGTTTTTT.

This clone was observed a single time. The chain is built from TRBV5-1 and TRBJ2-3, with D maybe TRBD2 (6 bases). Between the trimmed V and J ends, which lost 0 bases and 1 base, there was a span of 12 bases. Germline V lookup: CDR1 SGHRS, CDR2 YFSETQ. This CDR3 is built from 16 residues. CDR3 protein: CASSLEVPSGTDTQYF. CDR3 nucleotide sequence: TGCGCCAGCAGCTTGGAGGTCCCTAGCGGCACAGATACGCAGTATTTT.

The chain links TRBV19 to TRBJ1-5; tentatively, D is TRBD1 (6 bases). The germline CDR1 and CDR2 sequences are LNHDA and SQIVND (reference sequence). Trimming removed 8 bases at V and 8 bases at J, with 16 bases between. The CDR3 sequence is 13 residues long. CDR3 region: CASDRTGLKPQHF. The CDR3 nucleotides read TGTGCCAGTGACAGAACAGGGTTGAAGCCCCAGCATTTT.

The V call is TRBV7-9, the J call TRBJ2-2; 12 nucleotides match TRBD2. The V gene end was trimmed by 5 bases and the J gene end by 5 bases; junction bases not matched to a gene: 12. Germline V gene lookup returns CDR1 SEHNR and CDR2 FQNEAQ (reference sequence). CDR3 length: 18 amino acids. Here the CDR3 reads CASSPTSGRTRGTGELFF. CDR3 sequence (DNA): TGTGCCAGCAGCCCCACTAGCGGGAGGACCCGAGGGACCGGGGAGCTGTTTTTT.

The sample holds one count of this clone. This chain links TRBV6-5 with TRBJ2-3, with D unclear. This CDR3 spans 15 amino acids. The V gene lost 6 bases and the J gene lost 0 bases, with 13 bases spanning the gap. The V gene's germline CDR1 is MNHEY and CDR2 SVGAGI. The CDR3 region is CASSAIAQSTDTQYF. CDR3 nucleotides: TGTGCCAGCAGCGCCATAGCCCAAAGCACAGATACGCAGTATTTT.

This chain uses TRBV19 with TRBJ2-2; D unclear. The CDR3 sequence is 14 residues long. Per germline, CDR1 LNHDA and CDR2 SQIVND (reference sequence). V lost 7 bases, J lost 1 base, and 10 bases lay in between. The CDR3 DNA is TGTGCCAGTACGGCGATTCTGAACACCGGGGAGCTGTTTTTT. Residues: CASTAILNTGELFF.

The chain combines TRBV28 with TRBJ2-7; 8 bases align to TRBD2. V was clipped by 7 bases and J by 3 bases; unmatched bases: 8. Germline V lookup: CDR1 MDHEN, CDR2 SYDVKM. This CDR3 has 14 residues. The chain's CDR3 is CASIPGGELYEQYF. The CDR3, as DNA: TGTGCCAGCATCCCCGGGGGGGAACTCTACGAGCAGTACTTC.

The chain joins TRBV11-1 to TRBJ2-1, with 8 bases that match TRBD1. In germline, CDR1 is SGHAT, CDR2 FQDESV (reference sequence). Trimming removed 4 bases from V and 11 bases from J; junction bases left unmatched: 10. This CDR3 has 14 residues. CDR3 bases: TGTGCCAGCAGCTGGGAATTGCAGGGGGCAAAGCAGTTCTTC. Protein product: CASSWELQGAKQFF. Using reference TRBV11-1 and TRBJ2-1 for the parts outside the CDR3, the full variable domain is EAEVAQSPRYKITEKSQAVAFWCDPISGHATLYWYRQILGQGPELLVQFQDESVVDDSQLPKDRFSAERLKGVDSTLKIQPAELGDSAMYLCASSWELQGAKQFFGPGTRLTVL.

V and J are TRBV5-1 and TRBJ2-1; no definite D call. The CDR3 has 14 residues. Germline CDR1 SGHRS, CDR2 YFSETQ. V lost 4 bases to trimming and J lost 2 bases, with 10 bases between them. CDR3 nucleotides: TGCGCCAGCAGCGTCCACAGCACCTACAATGAGCAGTTCTTC. Translation: CASSVHSTYNEQFF.

The V gene is TRBV6-6, the J gene TRBJ2-5; D is uncertain. The V gene's germline CDR1 is MNHNY and CDR2 SVGAGI (reference sequence). The V and J ends lost 2 bases and 4 bases respectively, with 14 bases between them. The CDR3 runs 15 residues. As DNA, the CDR3 is TGTGCCAGCAGTTACGATCGAGAGCCGCCAGAGACCCAGTACTTC. Amino acid sequence: CASSYDREPPETQYF.

The V call is TRBV5-6, the J call TRBJ1-1; D is uncertain. The ends were cut back, 1 base at V and 1 base at J, with 5 bases in the middle. CDR3 length: 13 residues. Germline CDR1 and CDR2: SGHDT and YYEEEE. Written as DNA, the CDR3 is TGTGCCAGCAGCTTGAACAGGAACACTGAAGCTTTCTTT. Translation: CASSLNRNTEAFF.

The chain uses TRBV14 and TRBJ2-7, with D possibly being TRBD1 (6 bases). The CDR3 runs to 14 residues. Per germline, CDR1 SGHDN and CDR2 FVKESK. Trimming removed 4 bases from V and 7 bases from J, with 17 bases in between. Written as DNA, the CDR3 is TGTGCCAGCAGCCGGATGGCAGGGGAGTATGAGCAGTACTTC. Translated, it gives CASSRMAGEYEQYF.

V usage is TRBV25-1 and J usage is TRBJ1-1; D is ambiguous. The CDR3 is 11 residues long. Trimming took 6 bases from V and 5 from J, leaving 7 bases between them. Germline values: CDR1 MGHDK, CDR2 SYGVNS. The CDR3 nucleotides are TGTGCCAGCAGGTTTGATACTGAAGCTTTCTTT. Protein product: CASRFDTEAFF.

This chain links TRBV19 with TRBJ2-3; 7 nucleotides line up with TRBD1. The CDR3 contains 15 residues. Germline CDR1 is LNHDA and CDR2 is SQIVND (reference sequence). V lost 5 bases and J lost 2; bases outside the gene matches: 7. The CDR3 is CASSPQTGTTDTQYF. Written as DNA, the CDR3 is TGTGCCAGTAGTCCTCAGACAGGGACCACAGATACGCAGTATTTT.

The V and J genes are TRBV15 and TRBJ2-5; 10 positions match TRBD1. CDR3 length: 15 residues. V lost 2 bases and J lost 4; bases outside the gene matches: 4. Per the germline V gene, CDR1 is LNHNV and CDR2 is YYDKDF (reference sequence). CDR3 DNA: TGTGCCACCAGCAGAAGACAGGGGGCCTCAGAGACCCAGTACTTC. Translated, it gives CATSRRQGASETQYF.

The rearrangement uses TRBV10-3 and TRBJ2-7; 7 bases fit TRBD1. With V trimmed by 3 bases and J by 0 bases, 2 bases remained unmatched. The germline gives CDR1 ENHRY, CDR2 SYGVKD. This CDR3 is built from 14 residues. The chain's CDR3 is CAISERDSSYEQYF. For the CDR3, the DNA is TGTGCCATCAGTGAAAGGGACAGCTCCTACGAGCAGTACTTC.

This clone was picked up a small number of times. The chain combines TRBV7-2 with TRBJ1-4, with no clear D. The V gene lost 5 bases and the J gene lost 0 bases, with 10 bases spanning the gap. Germline-derived CDR1 and CDR2 are SGHTA and FQGNSA. CDR3 length: 15 residues. DNA for the CDR3: TGTGCCAGCAGCCCCGACCTTGCAACTAATGAAAAACTGTTTTTT. Translating gives CASSPDLATNEKLFF.

The V gene is TRBV13, the J gene TRBJ2-5; D unclear. Deletions cut 4 bases from V and 1 base from J, with 10 bases between. This CDR3 is built from 14 residues. CDR1 is PRHDT, CDR2 FYEKMQ, per germline (reference sequence). CDR3 bases: TGTGCCAGCAGCTCCCATGGTGTCCAAGAGACCCAGTACTTC. It encodes CASSSHGVQETQYF.

The chain joins TRBV28 to TRBJ2-5, with TRBD2 as a possible D gene (6 bases). The CDR3 extends over 11 amino acids. Trimming shortened V by 8 bases and J by 5 bases, and 9 bases separated the two germline ends. The germline V gene encodes CDR1 MDHEN and CDR2 SYDVKM. The CDR3 sequence is CASAGRETQYF. In DNA form, the CDR3 reads TGTGCCAGCGCGGGGCGGGAGACCCAGTACTTC.

The J gene is TRBJ2-2, the V gene TRBV28, with 8 bases fitting TRBD1. This CDR3 contains 13 residues. V trimming: 6 bases; J trimming: 7 bases; junction bases outside the gene matches: 4. Germline V gene lookup returns CDR1 MDHEN and CDR2 SYDVKM. In DNA form, the CDR3 reads TGTGCCAGCAGCGCCGGACAGGGCGGGGAGCTGTTTTTT. Protein sequence: CASSAGQGGELFF.

V is TRBV6-1 and J is TRBJ1-2, with 7 bases aligning to TRBD1. The V gene's germline CDR1 is MNHNS and CDR2 SASEGT. This CDR3 contains 16 residues. The V and J ends lost 2 bases and 8 bases, in that order; junction bases with no gene match: 14. The DNA of the CDR3 is TGTGCCAGCAGTGAATCTGGGACAGTCCCCACGTCGGGCTACACCTTC. This encodes CASSESGTVPTSGYTF.

The chain joins TRBV27 to TRBJ1-5; D uncertain. Trimming removed 6 bases at V and 5 bases at J, with 14 bases between. The V gene's germline CDR1 is MNHEY and CDR2 SMNVEV (reference sequence). The CDR3 totals 14 residues. CDR3 bases: TGTGCCAGCAGGGGAGGACCGTTGGATCAGCCCCAGCATTTT. Encoded protein: CASRGGPLDQPQHF.

V and J are TRBV4-1 and TRBJ2-7; D unresolved. The CDR3 sequence is 12 residues long. Germline CDR1 reads MGHRA; CDR2 reads YSYEKL. With 0 bases removed from V and 11 bases from J, the gap between germline ends came to 11 bases. This chain's CDR3 is CASSQDRLRKYF. The DNA for the CDR3 is TGCGCCAGCAGCCAAGACCGTCTAAGAAAGTACTTC.

The V call is TRBV27, the J call TRBJ2-3; D gene ambiguous. CDR1 MNHEY and CDR2 SMNVEV come from the germline V gene (reference sequence). V lost 6 bases to trimming and J lost 4 bases, with 8 bases between them. The CDR3 loop spans 12 amino acids. CDR3 nucleotide sequence: TGTGCCAGCAGCCGCAACTCAGATACGCAGTATTTT. This gives the protein CASSRNSDTQYF.

This clone was detected only a few times. The rearrangement uses TRBV9 and TRBJ1-3; D call uncertain. The ends were cut back, 0 bases at V and 0 bases at J, with 7 bases in the middle. The CDR3 is 15 residues long. CDR1 SGDLS and CDR2 YYNGEE come from the germline V gene. The chain's CDR3 is CASSVEGLSGNTIYF. CDR3 sequence (DNA): TGTGCCAGCAGCGTAGAGGGTCTCTCTGGAAACACCATATATTTT.

This chain joins TRBV6-6 and TRBJ1-2; D is possibly TRBD1 (5 bases). The CDR3 extends over 13 amino acids. Germline CDR1 reads MNHNY; CDR2 reads SVGAGI (reference sequence). V was cut by 0 bases and J by 7 bases, with 9 bases left in between. CDR3 in amino acids: CASSYSAGPGYTF. CDR3 bases: TGTGCCAGCAGTTACTCAGCAGGGCCTGGCTACACCTTC.

This clone appeared a few times. The chain combines TRBV9 with TRBJ1-1; D remains unclear. Trimming removed 0 bases from V and 3 bases from J, with 9 bases in between. In germline, CDR1 is SGDLS, CDR2 YYNGEE. The CDR3 loop spans 14 amino acids. The CDR3 region is CASSVGPRDTEAFF. Here the CDR3 DNA reads TGTGCCAGCAGCGTAGGCCCCCGGGACACTGAAGCTTTCTTT.

This clone was counted between two and nine times. The chain links TRBV19 to TRBJ2-1, with 8 bases that match TRBD1. Germline V gives CDR1 LNHDA, CDR2 SQIVND (reference sequence). The CDR3 has 15 residues. J lost 8 bases, V lost 7 bases, and 13 bases had no gene match. The CDR3 loop reads CASMTGVINGYEQFF. DNA for the CDR3: TGTGCCAGTATGACAGGGGTGATAAATGGATATGAGCAGTTCTTC.